Reported below is one TCR beta chain. The source of the sample is a study of T-cell memory formation after mild COVID-19. The CDR3 totals 13 residues. V lost 4 bases to trimming and J lost 6 bases, with 13 bases between them. CDR1 and CDR2 (germline): SGDLS, YYNGEE. TCRdb reprocessed the 5' RACE reads with MiXCR, giving one entry per CDR3 protein. The table includes some 300,000 distinct CDR3 sequences, 20% to 25% detected once. The sequence derives from a young man who had mild COVID-19 (a few samples of this study predate the infection). Cell type and time point are not known. The sequencing input was PBMCs or a T cell subset sorted from them (not recorded which). The chain employs TRBV9 and TRBJ1-1; D is possibly TRBD1 (5 bases). CDR3 loop: CASSSRGGSEAFF. The CDR3 bases are TGTGCCAGCAGCTCCCGGGGGGGGTCTGAAGCTTTCTTT.